These T cell receptor beta chains were read from a single sample in a study of cytomegalovirus exposure and HLA in healthy donors. Sequencing used immunoSEQ multiplex PCR; TCRdb keeps in-frame clones, though not all of them. Of some 150,000 clones in the sample, roughly a tenth are singletons; the top ten hold 1.5% to 2%. Sequencing used PBMCs. All receptors derive from a male donor in good health and CMV-seronegative. Each CDR3 is given with its conserved first and last residue. Each record gives: V gene, J gene, D gene, clone size, CDR3 protein, CDR3 DNA. D genes are given only for firm matches. Some rows mark clone size as missing; the rest say once, few, many or name a class of expanded clone.

v_call: TRBV28; j_call: TRBJ2-6; d_call: TRBD1; clone_size: -; cdr3_aa: CASSSRQGGNVLTF; cdr3_nt: TGTGCCAGCAGTTCAAGACAGGGTGGGAACGTCCTGACTTTC
v_call: TRBV7-2; j_call: TRBJ2-3; d_call: TRBD2; clone_size: -; cdr3_aa: CASSPRTSGRGGRTRTQYF; cdr3_nt: TGTGCCAGCAGCCCCCGGACTAGCGGTCGAGGGGGACGAACTAGGACGCAGTATTTT
v_call: TRBV7-3; j_call: TRBJ1-1; d_call: TRBD1; clone_size: -; cdr3_aa: CASSKGQPYTEAFF; cdr3_nt: TGTGCCAGCAGCAAGGGACAGCCTTACACTGAAGCTTTCTTT
v_call: TRBV19; j_call: TRBJ1-2; d_call: -; clone_size: -; cdr3_aa: CASSIMGANYGYTF; cdr3_nt: TGTGCCAGTAGTATCATGGGAGCTAACTATGGCTACACCTTC
v_call: TRBV4-3; j_call: TRBJ1-6; d_call: -; clone_size: few; cdr3_aa: CASSQERLSYNSPLHF; cdr3_nt: TGCGCCAGCAGCCAAGAAAGACTCTCCTATAATTCACCCCTCCACTTT
v_call: TRBV28; j_call: TRBJ2-3; d_call: -; clone_size: few; cdr3_aa: CASSLRDFYRTDTQYF; cdr3_nt: TGTGCCAGCAGTTTGAGGGACTTTTATCGCACAGATACGCAGTATTTT
v_call: TRBV4-3; j_call: TRBJ2-3; d_call: TRBD1; clone_size: few; cdr3_aa: CASSQDRAGGTDTQYF; cdr3_nt: TGCGCCAGCAGCCAAGATCGGGCAGGGGGAACAGATACGCAGTATTTT
v_call: TRBV13; j_call: TRBJ1-2; d_call: -; clone_size: -; cdr3_aa: CASSLGFATPKTNYGYTF; cdr3_nt: TGTGCCAGCAGCTTAGGGTTTGCGACACCTAAGACTAACTATGGCTACACCTTC
v_call: TRBV6-1; j_call: TRBJ1-1; d_call: TRBD1; clone_size: few; cdr3_aa: CASIQTGGWTEAFF; cdr3_nt: TGTGCCAGCATTCAGACAGGGGGCTGGACTGAAGCTTTCTTT
v_call: TRBV7-9; j_call: TRBJ2-2; d_call: -; clone_size: few; cdr3_aa: CASTPSPGYGTGELFF; cdr3_nt: TGTGCCAGCACCCCAAGTCCGGGGTACGGGACCGGGGAGCTGTTTTTT
v_call: TRBV19; j_call: TRBJ2-6; d_call: TRBD1; clone_size: few; cdr3_aa: CASSIGLGQGTSGANVLTF; cdr3_nt: TGTGCCAGTAGTATAGGGTTGGGACAGGGGACCTCTGGGGCCAACGTCCTGACTTTC
v_call: TRBV10-3; j_call: TRBJ1-1; d_call: -; clone_size: few; cdr3_aa: CAIQTASGTEAFF; cdr3_nt: TGTGCCATCCAAACGGCCTCGGGCACTGAAGCTTTCTTT
v_call: TRBV28; j_call: TRBJ1-5; d_call: TRBD1; clone_size: -; cdr3_aa: CASSFSGTANQPQHF; cdr3_nt: TGTGCCAGCAGTTTTAGCGGGACAGCCAATCAGCCCCAGCATTTT
v_call: TRBV6-4; j_call: TRBJ2-2; d_call: -; clone_size: few; cdr3_aa: CASSPTGPGELFF; cdr3_nt: TGTGCCAGCAGTCCCACTGGGCCCGGGGAGCTGTTTTTT
v_call: TRBV5-8; j_call: TRBJ1-5; d_call: TRBD1; clone_size: -; cdr3_aa: CASSSLDRGWSNQPQHF; cdr3_nt: TGTGCCAGCAGCTCTCTAGACAGGGGATGGAGCAATCAGCCCCAGCATTTT
v_call: TRBV19; j_call: TRBJ2-6; d_call: -; clone_size: -; cdr3_aa: CASSYTGRGSGANVLTF; cdr3_nt: TGTGCCAGTAGTTATACAGGGAGGGGCTCTGGGGCCAACGTCCTGACTTTC
v_call: TRBV7-2; j_call: TRBJ2-3; d_call: -; clone_size: few; cdr3_aa: CASSPSTKRDTQYF; cdr3_nt: TGTGCCAGCAGCCCCTCCACTAAGAGAGATACGCAGTATTTT
v_call: TRBV11-2; j_call: TRBJ2-1; d_call: -; clone_size: -; cdr3_aa: CASRFSGSYNEQFF; cdr3_nt: TGTGCCAGCAGGTTCAGTGGCTCCTACAATGAGCAGTTCTTC
v_call: TRBV7-3; j_call: TRBJ2-3; d_call: TRBD2; clone_size: -; cdr3_aa: CASSFSGGASDTQYF; cdr3_nt: TGTGCCAGCAGTTTTAGCGGGGGGGCGTCAGATACGCAGTATTTT
v_call: TRBV4-1; j_call: TRBJ2-7; d_call: -; clone_size: -; cdr3_aa: CASSFDTVFEQYF; cdr3_nt: TGCGCCAGCAGCTTCGACACGGTTTTCGAGCAGTACTTC
v_call: TRBV12-5; j_call: TRBJ1-5; d_call: -; clone_size: -; cdr3_aa: CASGIGIHRQENNQPQHF; cdr3_nt: TGTGCTAGTGGTATCGGTATCCATCGACAGGAAAACAATCAGCCCCAGCATTTT
v_call: TRBV2; j_call: TRBJ1-5; d_call: -; clone_size: -; cdr3_aa: CASSDTGLSNQPQHF; cdr3_nt: TGTGCCAGCAGTGATACGGGTCTCAGCAATCAGCCCCAGCATTTT
v_call: TRBV4-2; j_call: TRBJ2-7; d_call: TRBD1; clone_size: -; cdr3_aa: CASSQDGDREWDEQYF; cdr3_nt: TGTGCCAGCAGCCAAGATGGGGACAGGGAATGGGACGAGCAGTACTTC
v_call: TRBV28; j_call: TRBJ2-7; d_call: TRBD2; clone_size: few; cdr3_aa: CASSPGGYEQYF; cdr3_nt: TGTGCCAGCAGTCCGGGGGGATACGAGCAGTACTTC
v_call: TRBV7-2; j_call: TRBJ2-7; d_call: TRBD1; clone_size: -; cdr3_aa: CASSLRTGGGEQYF; cdr3_nt: TGTGCCAGCAGCCTACGGACAGGGGGAGGCGAGCAGTACTTC
v_call: TRBV4-3; j_call: TRBJ1-1; d_call: TRBD1; clone_size: -; cdr3_aa: CASSQGRAGGFMNTEAFF; cdr3_nt: TGCGCCAGCAGCCAAGGGAGGGCAGGGGGTTTCATGAACACTGAAGCTTTCTTT
v_call: TRBV9; j_call: TRBJ2-7; d_call: -; clone_size: -; cdr3_aa: CASSVAVTAYEQYF; cdr3_nt: TGTGCCAGCAGCGTAGCTGTAACAGCCTACGAGCAGTACTTC
v_call: TRBV7-9; j_call: TRBJ1-1; d_call: -; clone_size: -; cdr3_aa: CASSPVSGYNEAFF; cdr3_nt: TGTGCCAGCAGCCCAGTGTCAGGATACAATGAAGCTTTCTTT
v_call: TRBV7-2; j_call: TRBJ1-6; d_call: -; clone_size: few; cdr3_aa: CASSSQGSNSPLHF; cdr3_nt: TGTGCCAGCAGCTCACAGGGAAGTAACTCACCCCTCCACTTT
v_call: TRBV5-6; j_call: TRBJ2-1; d_call: -; clone_size: -; cdr3_aa: CASSLQGFSYNEQFF; cdr3_nt: TGTGCCAGCAGCTTGCAGGGATTCTCCTACAATGAGCAGTTCTTC
v_call: TRBV25-1; j_call: TRBJ2-7; d_call: TRBD1; clone_size: -; cdr3_aa: CASSDITGGYEQYF; cdr3_nt: TGTGCCAGCAGTGATATTACAGGGGGGTACGAGCAGTACTTC
v_call: TRBV27; j_call: TRBJ2-4; d_call: TRBD2; clone_size: -; cdr3_aa: CASSSPGTSGGAAKNIQYF; cdr3_nt: TGTGCCAGCAGTTCCCCCGGGACTAGCGGGGGGGCGGCCAAAAACATTCAGTACTTC
v_call: TRBV7-9; j_call: TRBJ1-4; d_call: -; clone_size: -; cdr3_aa: CASSLAINEKLFF; cdr3_nt: TGTGCCAGCAGCTTAGCTATTAATGAAAAACTGTTTTTT
v_call: TRBV5-4; j_call: TRBJ2-7; d_call: TRBD2; clone_size: few; cdr3_aa: CASSLAGAGGFEQYF; cdr3_nt: TGTGCCAGCAGCTTGGCCGGCGCGGGAGGTTTCGAGCAGTACTTC
v_call: TRBV6-7; j_call: TRBJ2-5; d_call: -; clone_size: -; cdr3_aa: CASSPEEEETQYF; cdr3_nt: TGTGCCAGCAGCCCAGAGGAGGAGGAGACCCAGTACTTC
v_call: TRBV4-2; j_call: TRBJ1-3; d_call: TRBD1; clone_size: -; cdr3_aa: CASSQDHRGSWSMLGNTIYF; cdr3_nt: TGTGCCAGCAGCCAGGATCACAGGGGGTCCTGGTCGATGCTCGGAAACACCATATATTTT
v_call: TRBV7-8; j_call: TRBJ1-2; d_call: -; clone_size: -; cdr3_aa: CASSPTANYGYTF; cdr3_nt: TGTGCCAGCAGCCCGACAGCTAACTATGGCTACACCTTC
v_call: TRBV19; j_call: TRBJ2-5; d_call: -; clone_size: -; cdr3_aa: CASSTAGGETQYF; cdr3_nt: TGTGCCAGTAGTACAGCCGGGGGAGAGACCCAGTACTTC
v_call: TRBV4-3; j_call: TRBJ2-7; d_call: -; clone_size: few; cdr3_aa: CASSQEVEVYEQYF; cdr3_nt: TGCGCCAGCAGCCAAGAAGTAGAAGTATACGAGCAGTACTTC
v_call: TRBV7-3; j_call: TRBJ1-1; d_call: TRBD1; clone_size: -; cdr3_aa: CASSGQGRNTEAFF; cdr3_nt: TGTGCCAGCAGCGGACAGGGGAGGAACACTGAAGCTTTCTTT
v_call: TRBV29-1; j_call: TRBJ2-5; d_call: TRBD2; clone_size: few; cdr3_aa: CSVVRGETQYF; cdr3_nt: TGCAGCGTTGTGCGGGGGGAGACCCAGTACTTC
v_call: TRBV2; j_call: TRBJ1-5; d_call: -; clone_size: -; cdr3_aa: CASSGLQRSNQPQHF; cdr3_nt: TGTGCCAGCAGTGGTTTACAGAGATCCAATCAGCCCCAGCATTTT
v_call: TRBV19; j_call: TRBJ1-2; d_call: -; clone_size: -; cdr3_aa: CASSPPHTNYGYTF; cdr3_nt: TGTGCCAGTAGTCCCCCCCACACTAACTATGGCTACACCTTC
v_call: TRBV2; j_call: TRBJ2-3; d_call: TRBD2; clone_size: few; cdr3_aa: CASRLAGLTDTQYF; cdr3_nt: TGTGCCAGCAGGCTAGCGGGACTCACAGATACGCAGTATTTT
v_call: TRBV7-3; j_call: TRBJ2-3; d_call: TRBD2; clone_size: few; cdr3_aa: CASSSGMVAGVRWGTDTQYF; cdr3_nt: TGTGCCAGCAGCTCCGGAATGGTAGCGGGGGTGAGGTGGGGCACAGATACGCAGTATTTT
v_call: TRBV10-3; j_call: TRBJ1-2; d_call: TRBD1; clone_size: -; cdr3_aa: CAISEDRENGYTF; cdr3_nt: TGTGCCATCAGTGAGGACAGGGAGAATGGCTACACCTTC
v_call: TRBV27; j_call: TRBJ2-1; d_call: -; clone_size: few; cdr3_aa: CASSPRETYNEQFF; cdr3_nt: TGTGCCAGCAGTCCACGGGAGACCTACAATGAGCAGTTCTTC
v_call: TRBV5-1; j_call: TRBJ2-2; d_call: -; clone_size: -; cdr3_aa: CASSFSPGDTGELFF; cdr3_nt: TGCGCCAGCAGCTTTAGCCCGGGGGACACCGGGGAGCTGTTTTTT
v_call: TRBV27; j_call: TRBJ2-1; d_call: -; clone_size: -; cdr3_aa: CASSFNRAYNEQFF; cdr3_nt: TGTGCCAGCAGTTTCAACAGGGCCTACAATGAGCAGTTCTTC
v_call: TRBV4-3; j_call: TRBJ1-4; d_call: TRBD1; clone_size: few; cdr3_aa: CASSQEKDRGLGEKLFF; cdr3_nt: TGCGCCAGCAGCCAAGAAAAAGACAGGGGGCTTGGTGAAAAACTGTTTTTT
v_call: TRBV19; j_call: TRBJ2-3; d_call: -; clone_size: -; cdr3_aa: CASSQTGLSTDTQYF; cdr3_nt: TGTGCCAGTAGCCAAACAGGCCTTAGCACAGATACGCAGTATTTT
v_call: TRBV4-3; j_call: TRBJ2-7; d_call: TRBD2; clone_size: -; cdr3_aa: CASSQDWLAGSEQYF; cdr3_nt: TGCGCCAGCAGCCAAGATTGGCTAGCGGGAAGCGAGCAGTACTTC
v_call: TRBV4-1; j_call: TRBJ2-3; d_call: TRBD2; clone_size: -; cdr3_aa: CASSQRTSGLTDTQYF; cdr3_nt: TGCGCCAGCAGCCAGAGGACTAGCGGGCTCACAGATACGCAGTATTTT
v_call: TRBV28; j_call: TRBJ2-7; d_call: TRBD1; clone_size: -; cdr3_aa: CASRITGQGYEQYF; cdr3_nt: TGTGCCAGCAGGATTACTGGACAGGGCTACGAGCAGTACTTC
v_call: TRBV7-2; j_call: TRBJ1-3; d_call: -; clone_size: few; cdr3_aa: CASSAHRVVNGNTIYF; cdr3_nt: TGTGCCAGCAGCGCACACAGGGTTGTAAACGGAAACACCATATATTTT